This record concerns one TCR beta chain sequence. Its antigen is unknown. One base away there is no much larger clone; base qualities are not given. Sequencer: Illumina HiSeq 2500. Quantitative 5'-RACE with molecular barcodes was used to prepare TCR beta libraries. In the authors' own workflow: Disease-linked TCR variants were identified with a new computational method built on a probabilistic model of VDJ rearrangement. TCRdb trimmed the raw reads at Q25, called clones with MiXCR and kept productive beta chains. Rows are combined by CDR3 protein, so each entry shows the most common genes and DNA. V and J calls and clone size were set by TCRdb, not the authors. Recorded for this sample are around 210,000 distinct CDR3 sequences; approximately 8% of them occurred a single time. The ten largest clonotypes hold 4% to 5.5% of the sample. The sample comes from a study of CD8 T cells in ankylosing spondylitis (dated by TCRdb to about 2017). As for the study more broadly: The study profiled T cell receptor beta repertoires in healthy donors and ankylosing spondylitis patients to find disease-linked TCR variants. The full study cohort was made up of about two dozen ankylosing spondylitis patients and approximately 100 healthy donors. Samples of peripheral blood were taken, and for ankylosing spondylitis patients, synovial fluid was collected as well.

For this chain, trimming is 5 bases at the V end and 14 bases at the J end, and the number of junction bases without a gene match is 11. The CDR3 holds 13 amino acids from the cysteine to the phenylalanine. Just CDR3 DNA is preserved here, 39 bases in frame from base 1. Via the germline V gene (reference sequence), CDR1 is SEHNR and CDR2 FQNEAQ. The full study reports these points: The disease-linked clones were reported to be significantly enriched in matched synovial fluid samples from ankylosing spondylitis patients. A TCR beta motif made up of several highly homologous amino acid variants appeared to be characteristic of blood from ankylosing spondylitis patients. The disease-linked clones showed a CD8+ phenotype and occurred at relatively low frequencies in peripheral blood. Some TCR beta motif variants had previously been reported in synovial fluid and blood of reactive arthritis patients, which suggested common disease-initiation mechanisms.

Sequencing input: blood, either unsorted or a sorted T cell fraction (not recorded which). The V gene is TRBV7-9 and the J gene is TRBJ2-1; 8 of the junction bases match TRBD1. The clonotype comes from a female donor with ankylosing spondylitis or in good health (not recorded which). Read as DNA, the sequence is TGTGCCAGCAGCAGCGTCGTGACAGGGGAGGAGTTCTTC. This yields the protein CASSSVVTGEEFF. Extended through the reference TRBV7-9 and TRBJ2-1 proteins, this CDR3 yields the full variable domain: DTGVSQNPRHKITKRGQNVTFRCDPISEHNRLYWYRQTLGQGPEFLTYFQNEAQLEKSRLLSDRFSAERPKGSFSTLEIQRTEQGDSAMYLCASSSVVTGEEFFGPGTRLTVL.